This entry describes one T cell receptor beta chain. Its antigen is undetermined. No progression to ophthalmopathy during 18 months of follow-up defined stable disease. Disease duration under 2 months; hyperthyroidism patients were aged 18 to 65. The CDR3 is 12 amino acids. Per germline, CDR1 MNHNS and CDR2 SASEGT. Trimming left V 7 bases short and J 3 bases short, with 10 bases between. These data belong to a study of T cells in Graves' hyperthyroidism and ophthalmopathy. Study observations and caveats: With a median lead of 6.5 months before onset, the model predicted ophthalmopathy.

The investigators amplified TCR beta CDR3 regions from RNA transcripts. The TCR CDR3 first-round RT-PCR relied on the HTBI primer set. TCRdb re-analysed the multiplex PCR reads in MiXCR, keeping a single row per CDR3 protein. This table has approximately 640,000 distinct CDR3 sequences, roughly 16% appearing once. The sequencing input was blood. The chain uses TRBV6-1 and TRBJ2-7; the D gene is possibly TRBD1 (5 bases). The sequence derives from a woman in her twenties or thirties with Graves' hyperthyroidism. CDR3 in amino acids: CASTQDRYEQYF. The CDR3 DNA sequence: TGTGCCAGCACACAGGACCGCTACGAGCAGTACTTC.